This T cell receptor beta chain came from a study of OX40 agonist ivuxolimab in advanced cancers. Study results and limitations: Low clonal expansion, among the lowest seen, marked partial responders at 0.1-3.0 mg/kg.

The germline V and J ends were trimmed by 2 bases and 5 bases, with 7 bases remaining between them. The CDR3 consists of 12 residues. CDR1 KGHSY and CDR2 FQNENV come from the germline V gene. About this clone: Its specificity is not known.

Generated by immunoSEQ multiplex PCR, the TCRdb table keeps only in-frame clones and is missing some. The data show 87,000 or so clones, approximately 85% seen once. The origin of this receptor is an adult with an advanced solid tumor such as melanoma, head and neck, liver or kidney cancer. The sample here was CD4+ or CD8+ T cells sorted from blood, taken in a trial of the OX40 agonist ivuxolimab. The gene calls are TRBV16 and TRBJ2-7; TRBD1 is a possible D gene (6 bases). The CDR3 spells CASSQNRDEQYF. Written as DNA, the CDR3 is TGTGCCAGCAGCCAAAACAGGGACGAGCAGTACTTC. The full variable domain, in which reference TRBV16 and TRBJ2-7 provide the parts outside the CDR3, is GEEVAQTPKHLVRGEGQKAKLYCAPIKGHSYVFWYQQVLKNEFKFLISFQNENVFDETGMPKERFSAKCLPNSPCSLEIQATKLEDSAVYFCASSQNRDEQYFGPGTRLTVT.